These 28 T cell receptor beta chains were sequenced from one sample in a study of blood T cell repertoires in COVID-19. Sequencing was performed with immunoSEQ multiplex PCR; in TCRdb, only in-frame clones are kept and a portion is missing. Of roughly 200,000 clones detected, just under 90% appear once; the ten largest clones hold 3.5% to 4%. The sample consisted of PBMCs or T cells enriched from blood (not recorded which). These receptors were collected from a woman aged 25 to 39 with acute COVID-19.

The chain combines TRBV5-5 with TRBJ1-4; TRBD1 matches at 8 bases. V shed 4 bases and J 6 bases; nucleotides not matched to a gene: 5. This CDR3 is 14 amino acids long. The germline gives CDR1 SGHKS, CDR2 YYEKEE (reference sequence). The CDR3 region is CASSPGQGDEKLFF. The CDR3 DNA reads as TGTGCCAGCAGCCCCGGACAGGGAGATGAAAAACTGTTTTTT.

The rearrangement uses TRBV5-6 and TRBJ2-7, with 9 positions matching TRBD1. This CDR3 contains 15 residues. Looked up from germline, CDR1 is SGHDT and CDR2 is YYEEEE. V lost 4 bases and J lost 2; bases outside the gene matches: 7. The DNA for the CDR3 is TGTGCCAGCAGCGGGGGGACAGGGTTCGCCTACGAGCAGTACTTC. Its protein is CASSGGTGFAYEQYF.

This clone was recorded once. J is TRBJ2-5 and V is TRBV1; the table's D call TRBD2 went unverified against the DNA. TRBV1 is designated a pseudogene. This CDR3 comprises 13 residues. CDR3 loop: CTSSQDRRKTQYF. CDR3 nucleotide sequence: TGCACCAGCAGCCAAGATAGGCGGAAGACCCAGTACTTC.

The chain has TRBV28 and TRBJ1-4, with a weak D call TRBD1 (6 bases). CDR1 and CDR2 (germline): MDHEN, SYDVKM. The V and J ends lost 2 bases and 3 bases respectively, with 7 bases between them. This CDR3 comprises 14 residues. This chain's CDR3 is CASSLGQPNEKLFF. The CDR3 DNA reads TGTGCCAGCAGTTTAGGACAGCCTAATGAAAAACTGTTTTTT.

V and J are TRBV3-1 (or the pseudogene TRBV3-2) and TRBJ1-1, with D maybe TRBD1 (5 bases). V gave up 0 bases and J gave up 8 bases, with 10 bases separating them. From germline, CDR1 is LGHDT and CDR2 YNNKEL (reference sequence). The CDR3 extends over 13 amino acids. The CDR3 loop reads CASSQDHDREAFF. In DNA form, the CDR3 reads TGTGCCAGCAGCCAAGATCATGACAGAGAAGCTTTCTTT.

The chain recombines TRBV6-2 or TRBV6-3 with TRBJ2-7; D is possibly TRBD2 (6 bases). CDR1 and CDR2 (germline): MNHEY, SVGEGT. The CDR3 sequence is 15 residues long. V lost 4 bases to trimming and J lost 1 base, with 14 bases between them. The DNA for the CDR3 is TGTGCCAGCAGTTTCGGGGGATGGACATCCTACGAGCAGTACTTC. This translates into CASSFGGWTSYEQYF.

The V call is TRBV9, the J call TRBJ1-5; perhaps TRBD1 as D (5 bases). V shed 3 bases and J shed 3 bases, with 13 bases lying between them. Germline-derived CDR1 and CDR2 are SGDLS and YYNGEE. The length of the CDR3 is 15 residues. CDR3 amino acids: CASSAGWGHNQPQHF. The CDR3 DNA follows: TGTGCCAGCAGCGCCGGTTGGGGCCACAATCAGCCCCAGCATTTT. Full variable domain (rest looked up from reference TRBV9 and TRBJ1-5): DSGVTQTPKHLITATGQRVTLRCSPRSGDLSVYWYQQSLDQGLQFLIQYYNGEERAKGNILERFSAQQFPDLHSELNLSSLELGDSALYFCASSAGWGHNQPQHFGDGTRLSIL.

This sequence joins TRBV15 and TRBJ2-3, with 11 nucleotides matching TRBD2. In germline, CDR1 is LNHNV, CDR2 YYDKDF (reference sequence). CDR3 length equals 18 residues. Losses at the gene ends were 1 base for V and 2 bases for J; bases not matched to a gene: 8. The CDR3, as DNA: TGTGCCACCAGCAGAGCGGCTAGCGGGGGGACCACCACAGATACGCAGTATTTT. Its translation is CATSRAASGGTTTDTQYF.

V gene TRBV6-5 combines with J gene TRBJ1-1; no definite D call. Deletions cut 7 bases from V and 3 bases from J, with 6 bases between. Germline V gives CDR1 MNHEY, CDR2 SVGAGI. This CDR3 contains 11 residues. CDR3 coding DNA: TGTGCCAGCACACGGGACACTGAAGCTTTCTTT. This codes for CASTRDTEAFF.

CDR3 sequence: CASSVEGGPHYEQYF. The DNA of the CDR3 is TGTGCCAGCAGCGTAGAGGGGGGGCCGCACTACGAGCAGTACTTC. The rearrangement joins TRBV9 to TRBJ2-7, with D maybe TRBD2 (7 bases). This CDR3 comprises 15 residues. V was clipped by 0 bases and J by 3 bases, with 13 bases between them. Looked up from germline, CDR1 is SGDLS and CDR2 is YYNGEE.

The chain recombines TRBV19 with TRBJ1-2; D not resolved. The CDR3 runs to 13 residues. CDR1 and CDR2 (germline): LNHDA, SQIVND (reference sequence). The germline V and J ends were trimmed by 3 bases and 4 bases, with 9 bases remaining between them. CDR3 region: CASSIAAVYGYTF. The CDR3 nucleotides read TGTGCCAGTAGTATCGCGGCCGTCTATGGCTACACCTTC.

The V and J genes are TRBV7-8 and TRBJ2-5, with a tentative D call TRBD2 (6 bases). The V gene's germline CDR1 is SGHVS and CDR2 FQNEAQ. The CDR3 consists of 16 residues. V lost 1 base to trimming and J lost 5 bases, with 17 bases between them. DNA for the CDR3: TGTGCCAGCAGCTTAGACGGGGCGGGGCCTTTTGAGACCCAGTACTTC. Translating it yields CASSLDGAGPFETQYF.

The V and J genes are TRBV10-1 and TRBJ1-1; D is uncertain. The CDR3 contains 13 residues. Germline V gene sequence: CDR1 WNHNN, CDR2 SYGVQD (reference sequence). The germline V and J ends were trimmed by 6 bases and 2 bases, with 10 bases remaining between them. For the CDR3, the DNA is TGCGCCAGCAGGTTCGGTGTCAACACTGAAGCTTTCTTT. Translating gives CASRFGVNTEAFF.

V and J are TRBV3-1 (or the pseudogene TRBV3-2) and TRBJ2-1; 7 nucleotides agree with TRBD2. Trimming removed 1 base from V and 0 bases from J; junction bases left unmatched: 6. CDR1 is LGHDT, CDR2 YNNKEL, per germline (reference sequence). This CDR3 region has 17 residues. The CDR3 reads CASSQALLANSYNEQFF. The CDR3 DNA is TGTGCCAGCAGCCAAGCCCTACTAGCGAACTCCTACAATGAGCAGTTCTTC.

The table lists this clone with a few counts. J is TRBJ1-2 and V is TRBV6-5; the match to TRBD1 covers 7 bases. J gave up 5 bases and V 8 bases, and 8 bases lay outside the gene matches. Germline CDR1 reads MNHEY; CDR2 reads SVGAGI. The CDR3 spans 13 residues. The CDR3 reads CASRVDRRYGYTF. The CDR3 DNA sequence: TGTGCCAGCCGAGTGGACAGGAGGTATGGCTACACCTTC.

The sample holds one count of this clone. The chain recombines TRBV29-1 with TRBJ2-3, with 10 bases identical to TRBD1. CDR3 length equals 15 residues. Germline V gives CDR1 SQVTM, CDR2 ANQGSEA. Unmatched junction bases numbered 10, after V lost 6 bases and J lost 4 bases. The CDR3 loop is CSVADRGRVADTQYF. As DNA, the CDR3 is TGCAGCGTGGCCGACAGGGGGCGCGTGGCAGATACGCAGTATTTT.

The V and J genes are TRBV9 and TRBJ2-7; 13 bases agree with TRBD2. Germline loops: CDR1 SGDLS, CDR2 YYNGEE. There are 18 residues in the CDR3. V trimming: 0 bases; J trimming: 2 bases; junction bases outside the gene matches: 8. The CDR3 loop reads CASSVGPRLAGGTYEQYF. For the CDR3, the DNA is TGTGCCAGCAGCGTAGGCCCTAGACTAGCGGGGGGAACCTACGAGCAGTACTTC.

The chain carries TRBV7-3 and TRBJ2-1, with 9 bases fitting TRBD2. This CDR3 contains 16 residues. V trimming: 0 bases; J trimming: 5 bases; junction bases outside the gene matches: 5. Per germline, CDR1 SGHTA and CDR2 FQGTGA. The CDR3 nucleotides read TGTGCCAGCAGCTTAACGGGACTAGCAGAACACAATGAGCAGTTCTTC. Its translation: CASSLTGLAEHNEQFF. Complete variable domain (other parts from reference TRBV7-3 and TRBJ2-1): GAGVSQTPSNKVTEKGKYVELRCDPISGHTALYWYRQSLGQGPEFLIYFQGTGAADDSGLPNDRFFAVRPEGSVSTLKIQRTERGDSAVYLCASSLTGLAEHNEQFFGPGTRLTVL.

The chain recombines TRBV29-1 with TRBJ2-7; D may correspond to TRBD1 or TRBD2 (5 bases each). The CDR3 has 12 residues. Germline V gives CDR1 SQVTM, CDR2 ANQGSEA. The germline V and J ends were trimmed by 7 bases and 7 bases, with 17 bases remaining between them. In nucleotides, the CDR3 is TGCAGCGGGGGAGACAGAAGTCGGGAGCAGTACTTC. Its protein is CSGGDRSREQYF.

The genes are TRBV7-2 and TRBJ1-2; 7 bases are a match to TRBD1. Trimming at V came to 5 bases and at J to 4 bases, leaving 7 bases not matched to a gene. CDR3 length: 14 amino acids. Germline lookup yields CDR1 SGHTA and CDR2 FQGNSA. The chain's CDR3 is CASSRKGQVYGYTF. CDR3 in DNA: TGTGCCAGCAGCCGGAAAGGACAGGTCTATGGCTACACCTTC.

This rearrangement joins TRBV7-2 to TRBJ1-1; D gene uncertain. V was shortened by 2 bases and J by 5 bases, with 15 bases between the two germline ends. The germline CDR1 and CDR2 sequences are SGHTA and FQGNSA. This CDR3 region has 15 residues. CDR3 bases: TGTGCCAGCAGCTTACTGGGCCGGGAAGCGACTGAAGCTTTCTTT. Its protein is CASSLLGREATEAFF.

This clone was seen only once. This rearrangement joins TRBV5-4 to TRBJ2-5, with 7 positions matching TRBD2. The CDR3 loop spans 17 amino acids. The V segment lost 4 bases and the J segment 2 bases; nucleotides outside the gene matches: 14. Germline V gene sequence: CDR1 SGHNT, CDR2 YYREEE (reference sequence). CDR3 protein: CASSVGFGGGVQETQYF. The CDR3 nucleotides read TGTGCCAGCAGCGTCGGGTTTGGGGGGGGTGTACAAGAGACCCAGTACTTC.

The chain has TRBV7-2 and TRBJ1-2; 11 nucleotides align to TRBD1. CDR3 length: 16 residues. The trim removed 1 base at V and 4 bases at J, leaving 5 bases unmatched. Germline assignment: CDR1 SGHTA and CDR2 FQGNSA. The chain's CDR3 is CASSLEWTGGFYGYTF. Written as DNA, the CDR3 is TGTGCCAGCAGCTTAGAGTGGACAGGGGGCTTCTATGGCTACACCTTC.

This clone has a handful of counts. The chain uses TRBV12-3 or TRBV12-4 and TRBJ1-5, with TRBD1 matching 8 bases. The CDR3 has 13 amino acids. Unmatched junction bases numbered 5, after V lost 7 bases and J lost 6 bases. The CDR3 DNA reads TGTGCCAGCACGGGACAGGATCTTCAGCCCCAGCATTTT. It yields the protein CASTGQDLQPQHF.

A single count supports this clone. CDR3 residues: CASSRGGINQPQHF. CDR3 nucleotide sequence: TGCGCCAGCAGCAGGGGCGGTATCAATCAGCCCCAGCATTTT. The V gene is TRBV5-1, the J gene TRBJ1-5; possible D gene TRBD1, 5 bases. The CDR3 runs 14 residues. Trimming pared 4 bases from V and 3 bases from J, leaving 11 bases between. CDR1 and CDR2 from the germline V gene are SGHRS and YFSETQ.

This chain uses TRBV30 with TRBJ2-7; 7 bases match TRBD1. Trimming took 3 bases from V and 0 from J; bases not matched to a gene: 5. Germline CDR1 and CDR2: GTSNPN and SVGIG (reference sequence). This CDR3 spans 14 amino acids. The CDR3, as DNA: TGTGCCTGGAGAATTGGGGACAGCTCCTACGAGCAGTACTTC. Its protein is CAWRIGDSSYEQYF.

The count of this clone is one. The chain joins TRBV21-1 to TRBJ2-5; the table calls TRBD2, which could not be checked here. TRBV21-1 is noted as a pseudogene. The CDR3 consists of 15 residues. CDR3 coding DNA: TGTGCCAGCAGCAACCGGGCCTGGAGGAAAGAGACCCAGTACTTC. This codes for CASSNRAWRKETQYF.

This chain connects TRBV5-1 to TRBJ2-3; tentatively, D is TRBD1 (6 bases). Germline CDR1 is SGHRS and CDR2 is YFSETQ. This CDR3 is built from 16 residues. Between the trimmed V and J ends, which lost 4 bases and 1 base, there was a span of 16 bases. CDR3 DNA: TGCGCCAGCAGCGCTAGGACAGCCCGGGGCACAGATACGCAGTATTTT. This sequence encodes CASSARTARGTDTQYF.